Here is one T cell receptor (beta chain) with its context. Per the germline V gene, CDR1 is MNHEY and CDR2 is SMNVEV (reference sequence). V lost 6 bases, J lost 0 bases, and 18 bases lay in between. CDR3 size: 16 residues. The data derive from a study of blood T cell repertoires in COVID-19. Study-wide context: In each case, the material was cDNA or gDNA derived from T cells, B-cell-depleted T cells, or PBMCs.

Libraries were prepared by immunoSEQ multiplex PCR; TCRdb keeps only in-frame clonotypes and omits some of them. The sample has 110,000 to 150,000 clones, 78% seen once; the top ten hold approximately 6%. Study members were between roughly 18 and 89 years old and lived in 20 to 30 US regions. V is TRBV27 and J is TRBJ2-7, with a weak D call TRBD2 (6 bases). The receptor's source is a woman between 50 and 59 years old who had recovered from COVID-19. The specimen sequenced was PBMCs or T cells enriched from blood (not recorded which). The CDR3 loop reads CASRHPSSDLSYEQYF. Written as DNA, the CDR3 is TGTGCCAGCAGGCACCCTTCTAGCGATCTCTCCTACGAGCAGTACTTC.